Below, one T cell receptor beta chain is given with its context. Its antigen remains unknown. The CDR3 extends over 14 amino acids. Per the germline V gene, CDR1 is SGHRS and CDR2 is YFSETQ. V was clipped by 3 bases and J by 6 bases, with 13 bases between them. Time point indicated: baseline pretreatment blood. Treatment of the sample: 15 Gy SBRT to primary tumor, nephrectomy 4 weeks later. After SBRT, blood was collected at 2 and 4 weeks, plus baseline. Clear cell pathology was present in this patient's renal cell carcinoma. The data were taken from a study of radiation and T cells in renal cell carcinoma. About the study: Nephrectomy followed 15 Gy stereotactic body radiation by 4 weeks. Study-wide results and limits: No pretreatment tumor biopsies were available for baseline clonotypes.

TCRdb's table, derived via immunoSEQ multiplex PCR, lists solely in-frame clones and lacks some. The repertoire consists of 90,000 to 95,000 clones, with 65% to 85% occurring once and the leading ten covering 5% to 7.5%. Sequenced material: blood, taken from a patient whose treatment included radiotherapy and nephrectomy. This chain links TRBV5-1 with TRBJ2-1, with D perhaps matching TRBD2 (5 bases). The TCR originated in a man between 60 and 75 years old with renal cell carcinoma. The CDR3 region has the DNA TGCGCCAGCAGCTGGAGGAGACGCGGCAATGAGCAGTTCTTC. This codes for CASSWRRRGNEQFF.